A single sample gave rise to the 32 T cell receptor beta chains below, sequenced in a study of blood T cell repertoires in COVID-19 (dated by TCRdb to the early 2020s). Library construction relied on the immunoSEQ multiplex PCR assay. Entries here come from immuneACCESS through TCRdb and include only in-frame sequences with V and J called. Some clones fail to appear in such tables; in the studies checked, an unresolved V gene covers under half of the shortfall, and the cause of the remainder is unknown. This sample lists fewer than 200,000 clones; roughly 86% were detected once. Roughly 1.5% of the sample rests with the top ten. Sample: peripheral blood. Source of these receptors: a woman between 45 and 65 years old with acute or convalescent COVID-19.

The chain links TRBV10-2 to TRBJ1-1; possibly TRBD1 for D (6 bases). The CDR3 sequence is 13 residues long. Germline V gene data show CDR1 as WSHSY and CDR2 as SAAADI. Trimming took off 2 bases at V and 9 bases at J, with 13 bases between the two ends. As DNA, the CDR3 is TGCGCCAGCAGTGAGATCGTACAGGGAAAAGCTTTCTTT. As protein: CASSEIVQGKAFF.

The rearrangement links TRBV19 to TRBJ2-4; the D is unclear. The ends were cut back, 3 bases at V and 8 bases at J, with 11 bases in the middle. The V gene's germline CDR1 is LNHDA and CDR2 SQIVND (reference sequence). The CDR3 loop spans 13 amino acids. The CDR3 DNA reads as TGTGCCAGTAGTATCCTTCCGCGAGACATTCAGTACTTC. Its protein product is CASSILPRDIQYF.

The gene calls are TRBV29-1 and TRBJ1-1, with 8 bases matching TRBD1. Germline V CDR1 and CDR2: SQVTM, ANQGSEA. V gave up 4 bases and J gave up 4 bases; unmatched junction bases: 5. The CDR3 extends over 13 amino acids. CDR3 protein: CSVARTGFTEAFF. CDR3 coding DNA: TGCAGCGTTGCTAGGACAGGGTTCACTGAAGCTTTCTTT.

CDR3 loop: CASSSLPDGYTF. The CDR3 DNA reads TGTGCCAGCAGTTCGCTCCCGGATGGCTACACCTTC. This rearrangement joins TRBV5-4 to TRBJ1-2; D uncertain. V was trimmed by 5 bases and J by 6 bases, leaving 11 bases between them. The CDR3 is made up of 12 amino acids. Germline V gene sequence: CDR1 SGHNT, CDR2 YYREEE (reference sequence).

The chain joins TRBV30 to TRBJ2-7; tentative D call: TRBD1 (6 bases). This CDR3 contains 13 residues. Per the germline V gene, CDR1 is GTSNPN and CDR2 is SVGIG (reference sequence). The V end lost 4 bases, the J end lost 0 bases, and 10 bases lay between the germline ends. CDR3 sequence (DNA): TGTGCCTGGACCCGACAGGTCTCCTACGAGCAGTACTTC. This translates into CAWTRQVSYEQYF. The complete variable domain, with remaining parts taken from reference TRBV30 and TRBJ2-7, reads SQTIHQWPATLVQPVGSPLSLECTVEGTSNPNLYWYRQAAGRGLQLLFYSVGIGQISSEVPQNLSASRPQDRQFILSSKKLLLSDSGFYLCAWTRQVSYEQYFGPGTRLTVT.

The chain couples TRBV19 to TRBJ2-7; D may be TRBD2 (6 bases). Trimming took 3 bases from V and 7 from J, leaving 16 bases between them. Germline V lookup: CDR1 LNHDA, CDR2 SQIVND (reference sequence). The CDR3 covers 14 residues. The CDR3 reads CASSIQAGYQEQYF. The DNA for the CDR3 is TGTGCCAGTAGTATTCAGGCGGGATATCAAGAGCAGTACTTC.

The chain joins TRBV5-4 to TRBJ2-7; 7 nucleotides agree with TRBD1. This CDR3 comprises 15 residues. CDR1 and CDR2 from the germline V gene are SGHNT and YYREEE (reference sequence). Trimming took 3 bases from V and 6 from J; bases not matched to a gene: 12. The CDR3 here is CASSSVTGSFPEQYF. CDR3 bases: TGTGCCAGCAGCTCGGTGACAGGGAGCTTTCCCGAGCAGTACTTC. The complete variable domain, with remaining parts taken from reference TRBV5-4 and TRBJ2-7, reads ETGVTQSPTHLIKTRGQQVTLRCSSQSGHNTVSWYQQALGQGPQFIFQYYREEENGRGNFPPRFSGLQFPNYSSELNVNALELDDSALYLCASSSVTGSFPEQYFGPGTRLTVT.

The rearrangement uses TRBV5-1 and TRBJ2-1; 7 nucleotides line up with TRBD1. The CDR3 contains 14 residues. Germline-derived CDR1 and CDR2 are SGHRS and YFSETQ. The V gene end was trimmed by 4 bases and the J gene end by 5 bases; junction bases not matched to a gene: 6. The CDR3 region is CASSIYGQDNEQFF. The CDR3, as DNA: TGCGCCAGCAGCATCTACGGACAGGACAATGAGCAGTTCTTC.

The CDR3 bases are TGTGCCAGTAGTATAGGGACTAGCGGGGGGGCCAGAGAGCAGTTCTTC. This sequence encodes CASSIGTSGGAREQFF. The gene calls are TRBV19 and TRBJ2-1; 15 bases agree with TRBD2. Germline CDR1 is LNHDA and CDR2 is SQIVND (reference sequence). CDR3 length equals 16 residues. The trim removed 1 base at V and 10 bases at J, leaving 5 bases unmatched.

V usage is TRBV6-2 or TRBV6-3 and J usage is TRBJ1-2; 8 bases are a match to TRBD1. The CDR3 covers 17 residues. V gave up 2 bases and J gave up 1 base; unmatched junction bases: 9. Germline CDR1 reads MNHEY; CDR2 reads SVGEGT. DNA of the CDR3: TGTGCCAGCAGTTACGTCGCCTCGACAGGGGTTAACTATGGCTACACCTTC. This sequence encodes CASSYVASTGVNYGYTF.

This clone was observed a handful of times. The V and J genes are TRBV19 and TRBJ1-4; TRBD1 aligns across 10 bases. V was clipped by 6 bases and J by 8 bases; unmatched bases: 6. This CDR3 is built from 14 residues. The germline V gene has CDR1 LNHDA and CDR2 SQIVND (reference sequence). Written as DNA, the CDR3 is TGTGCCAGTAGGAGGACAGGGGGTAACGAAAAACTGTTTTTT. Amino acids: CASRRTGGNEKLFF.

This clone appeared a single time. The chain is built from TRBV12-3 or TRBV12-4 and TRBJ2-7, with D tentatively TRBD2 (5 bases). Trimming stripped 8 bases from V and 5 bases from J, with 16 bases between. The CDR3 spans 13 residues. The CDR3 is CASGPQEGDEQYF. The CDR3 DNA is TGTGCCAGCGGGCCCCAAGAGGGCGACGAGCAGTACTTC.

The rearrangement uses TRBV5-5 and TRBJ2-7, with D perhaps TRBD1 (6 bases). Per the germline V gene, CDR1 is SGHKS and CDR2 is YYEKEE (reference sequence). The CDR3 runs 14 residues. Trimming removed 5 bases at V and 2 bases at J, with 14 bases between. The chain's CDR3 is CASSSQGLTYEQYF. CDR3 coding DNA: TGTGCCAGCAGTTCCCAGGGGCTCACCTACGAGCAGTACTTC. The full variable domain, rest sourced from reference TRBV5-5 and TRBJ2-7, is DAGVTQSPTHLIKTRGQQVTLRCSPISGHKSVSWYQQVLGQGPQFIFQYYEKEERGRGNFPDRFSARQFPNYSSELNVNALLLGDSALYLCASSSQGLTYEQYFGPGTRLTVT.

The chain couples TRBV29-1 to TRBJ2-7; 12 bases align to TRBD2. The CDR3 loop spans 15 amino acids. Looked up from germline, CDR1 is SQVTM and CDR2 is ANQGSEA. Trimming at V came to 6 bases and at J to 3 bases, leaving 9 bases not matched to a gene. Written as DNA, the CDR3 is TGCAGCGTCCTACTAGCGGGGGGCCCCCTCTACGAGCAGTACTTC. This codes for CSVLLAGGPLYEQYF.

V and J are TRBV11-3 and TRBJ1-3; no clear D. The length of the CDR3 is 14 residues. V was cut by 6 bases and J by 3 bases, with 12 bases left in between. Germline V gene lookup returns CDR1 SGHNT and CDR2 YENEEA. The CDR3 sequence is CASSIGVDGNTIYF. Here the CDR3 DNA reads TGTGCCAGCAGTATCGGGGTCGATGGAAACACCATATATTTT.

V usage is TRBV6-2 or TRBV6-3 and J usage is TRBJ1-2; TRBD1 matches at 8 bases. J gave up 7 bases and V 5 bases, and 6 bases lay outside the gene matches. The CDR3 has 13 amino acids. Germline V gene sequence: CDR1 MNHEY, CDR2 SVGEGT. The DNA for the CDR3 is TGTGCCAGCAGTCACTATGGACAGGGTGGCTACACCTTC. It encodes CASSHYGQGGYTF.

CDR3 coding DNA: TGCGCCAGCAGTGAGGGCAGGGCCTACAATGAGCAGTTCTTC. Translated, it gives CASSEGRAYNEQFF. The chain joins TRBV10-1 to TRBJ2-1; perhaps TRBD1 as D (5 bases). There are 14 residues in the CDR3. V gave up 2 bases and J gave up 2 bases, with 7 bases separating them. Germline lookup yields CDR1 WNHNN and CDR2 SYGVQD (reference sequence).

V gene TRBV28 combines with J gene TRBJ2-1; D perhaps matches TRBD2 (5 bases). V lost 0 bases and J 0 bases, leaving 6 bases between the germline ends. This CDR3 has 15 amino acids. Germline V gives CDR1 MDHEN, CDR2 SYDVKM. The CDR3 nucleotides read TGTGCCAGCAGTTTATGGGCGGGCTCCTACAATGAGCAGTTCTTC. It is translated as CASSLWAGSYNEQFF.

V is TRBV19 and J is TRBJ2-2; TRBD1 matches at 10 bases. The V segment lost 5 bases and the J segment 9 bases; nucleotides outside the gene matches: 6. This CDR3 is built from 14 residues. Looked up from germline, CDR1 is LNHDA and CDR2 is SQIVND (reference sequence). The CDR3 DNA reads as TGTGCCAGTAGTCCTGACAGGGGGCTAAGGGAGCTGTTTTTT. As protein: CASSPDRGLRELFF.

This rearrangement joins TRBV14 to TRBJ2-1, with 8 bases identical to TRBD1. The CDR3 has 14 residues. Per the germline V gene, CDR1 is SGHDN and CDR2 is FVKESK. The ends lost 4 bases at V and 8 bases at J; junction bases unmatched: 7. CDR3 residues: CASSPTGGGHEQFF. The CDR3 bases are TGTGCCAGCAGCCCAACAGGGGGAGGCCATGAGCAGTTCTTC.

The CDR3: CASSAPGQGLNGYTF. In nucleotides, the CDR3 is TGTGCCAGCAGTGCCCCGGGACAGGGCCTTAATGGCTACACCTTC. The gene calls are TRBV2 and TRBJ1-2; TRBD1 matches at 9 bases. This CDR3 has 15 amino acids. From germline, CDR1 is SNHLY and CDR2 FYNNEI. The V segment lost 4 bases and the J segment 6 bases; nucleotides outside the gene matches: 9. The full variable domain, in which reference TRBV2 and TRBJ1-2 provide the parts outside the CDR3, is EPEVTQTPSHQVTQMGQEVILRCVPISNHLYFYWYRQILGQKVEFLVSFYNNEISEKSEIFDDQFSVERPDGSNFTLKIRSTKLEDSAMYFCASSAPGQGLNGYTFGSGTRLTVV.

The rearrangement joins TRBV6-1 to TRBJ1-2, with D possibly TRBD1 on 5 matching bases. With 1 base removed from V and 8 bases from J, the gap between germline ends came to 11 bases. The CDR3 is made up of 13 amino acids. CDR1 MNHNS and CDR2 SASEGT come from the germline V gene. Written as DNA, the CDR3 is TGTGCCAGCAGTGAAGGACAGTACGTCGGCTACACCTTC. As protein: CASSEGQYVGYTF.

The chain joins TRBV27 to TRBJ2-1; D is perhaps TRBD2 (6 bases). CDR1 is MNHEY, CDR2 SMNVEV, per germline (reference sequence). Trimming removed 0 bases from V and 9 bases from J, with 18 bases in between. The CDR3 covers 16 residues. CDR3 protein: CASSLSGLAGYPEQFF. The CDR3 nucleotides are TGTGCCAGCAGTTTATCGGGACTGGCTGGGTATCCTGAGCAGTTCTTC.

The V gene is TRBV29-1, the J gene TRBJ2-1, with D possibly TRBD1 on 6 matching bases. Trimming removed 5 bases from V and 1 base from J, with 18 bases in between. This CDR3 is 16 amino acids long. Per germline, CDR1 SQVTM and CDR2 ANQGSEA. The chain's CDR3 is CSVSPPGAGSYNEQFF. For the CDR3, the DNA is TGCAGCGTTAGCCCACCAGGGGCAGGGTCCTACAATGAGCAGTTCTTC.

This clone was seen a handful of times. The chain has TRBV11-2 and TRBJ1-2; TRBD1 matches at 7 bases. The CDR3 loop spans 15 amino acids. Germline loops: CDR1 SGHAT, CDR2 FQNNGV. V dropped 6 bases and J dropped 8; count of bases not matched to a gene: 15. The CDR3 protein is CASSFDGQAVRGYTF. Written as DNA, the CDR3 is TGTGCCAGCAGTTTTGATGGACAGGCCGTTAGAGGCTACACCTTC.

V usage is TRBV5-4 and J usage is TRBJ1-1; 9 nucleotides align to TRBD1. The CDR3 length is 15 residues. V lost 0 bases, J lost 6 bases, and 6 bases stayed unmatched. Germline CDR1 SGHNT, CDR2 YYREEE (reference sequence). CDR3 loop: CASSLDRTGVAEAFF. DNA of the CDR3: TGTGCCAGCAGCTTGGATCGGACAGGGGTTGCTGAAGCTTTCTTT.

The chain combines TRBV4-3 with TRBJ2-1, with 7 bases identical to TRBD2. CDR3 length: 16 residues. The V segment lost 0 bases and the J segment 4 bases; nucleotides outside the gene matches: 6. CDR1 and CDR2 from the germline V gene are LGHNA and YSLEER. The CDR3 loop reads CASSQESLAVYNEQFF. CDR3 bases: TGCGCCAGCAGCCAAGAATCCCTAGCGGTGTACAATGAGCAGTTCTTC.

The V call is TRBV3-1 (or the pseudogene TRBV3-2), the J call TRBJ2-7; a weak D match, TRBD2 (5 bases). Germline V gene sequence: CDR1 LGHDT, CDR2 YNNKEL (reference sequence). The CDR3 spans 13 residues. V was trimmed by 4 bases and J by 1 base, leaving 8 bases between them. The CDR3 sequence: CASSLTRSYEQYF. The CDR3 DNA reads TGTGCCAGCAGCCTAACTAGATCCTACGAGCAGTACTTC.

The rearrangement links TRBV2 to TRBJ2-3, with D perhaps TRBD2 (6 bases). Between the trimmed V and J ends, which lost 10 bases and 2 bases, there was a span of 19 bases. The CDR3 runs to 15 residues. Looked up from germline, CDR1 is SNHLY and CDR2 is FYNNEI. CDR3 nucleotides: TGTGCCATCTATCAAGCGGGCGACTACACAGATACGCAGTATTTT. Translated: CAIYQAGDYTDTQYF.

Worth noting for this clone: The junction does not match germline at one end; this may be a read error. The gene calls are TRBV7-9 and TRBJ1-6; D is undetermined. Per germline, CDR1 SEHNR and CDR2 FQNEAQ (reference sequence). This CDR3 spans 12 amino acids. The chain's CDR3 is CASSSNNSPLHF. Here the CDR3 DNA reads TGTGCCAGCAGCTCCAATAATTCACCCCTCCACTTT.

The chain is built from TRBV5-1 and TRBJ1-1, with TRBD1 as a possible D gene (6 bases). V was trimmed by 1 base and J by 0 bases, leaving 13 bases between them. The CDR3 length is 16 residues. The germline gives CDR1 SGHRS, CDR2 YFSETQ. In nucleotides, the CDR3 is TGCGCCAGCAGCTTGACCTACAGGGCTATGAACACTGAAGCTTTCTTT. Protein sequence: CASSLTYRAMNTEAFF.

The CDR3 DNA follows: TGTGCCAGCTCACCACCAGGAGCGGTCTACGAGCAGTACTTC. This encodes CASSPPGAVYEQYF. The chain has TRBV18 and TRBJ2-7, with TRBD2 as a possible D gene (5 bases). In germline, CDR1 is KGHSH, CDR2 LQKENI. CDR3 length: 14 residues. V gave up 0 bases and J gave up 3 bases, with 9 bases separating them.